Below, 3 T cell receptor beta chains from the same sample are listed, as sequenced in a study of CD8 T cells in ankylosing spondylitis. TCRdb called the 5' RACE reads again in MiXCR, with one record for every CDR3 protein. The sample lists 200,000 to 300,000 distinct CDR3 sequences; 20% to 30% were seen once. Sequencing was performed on blood, either unsorted or a sorted T cell fraction (not recorded which). Every receptor here comes from a male donor with ankylosing spondylitis or in good health (not recorded which).

The sample holds many counts of this clonotype. The chain combines TRBV6-2 or TRBV6-3 with TRBJ1-3; D possibly corresponds to TRBD1 (6 bases). The CDR3 is made up of 15 amino acids. Germline V gene sequence: CDR1 MNHEY, CDR2 SVGEGT. V gave up 8 bases and J gave up 0 bases, with 14 bases separating them. In DNA form, the CDR3 reads TGTGCCAGCCGGACGGGGGCCCTCTCTGGAAACACCATATATTTT. Protein sequence: CASRTGALSGNTIYF.

The sample holds many counts of this clonotype. The chain links TRBV7-9 to TRBJ2-4; no firm D call. V lost 3 bases and J 4 bases, leaving 7 bases between the germline ends. The CDR3 has 13 residues. Germline CDR1 SEHNR, CDR2 FQNEAQ (reference sequence). The CDR3 bases are TGTGCCAGCAGCTTGGTGGAAAAAAACATTCAGTACTTC. Its translation: CASSLVEKNIQYF.

This clonotype was observed a few times. The chain combines TRBV24-1 with TRBJ2-1, with D possibly TRBD1 on 6 matching bases. Germline V gene lookup returns CDR1 KGHDR and CDR2 SFDVKD. This CDR3 is 13 amino acids long. Trimming pared 5 bases from V and 8 bases from J, leaving 12 bases between. Written as DNA, the CDR3 is TGTGCCACCAGTGCAGGGGCGAGGGATGAGCAGTTCTTC. It specifies CATSAGARDEQFF.